Listed below are T cell receptor beta chains from one sample, sequenced in a study of blood T cell repertoires in COVID-19. This table comes from immunoSEQ multiplex PCR, and its TCRdb copy is limited to in-frame clones, with some not included. Of roughly 100,000 clones listed, around nine tenths were seen once; the top ten hold 3%. The sequencing sample was made of peripheral blood. These receptors were taken from a man between 50 and 59 years old with active or convalescent COVID-19. Both conserved end residues are part of each CDR3. A D gene is named only where the DNA matches it firmly. Size tells how often a clone was seen (once, few, many) or the class of an expanded clone, and some rows leave it out.

j_call v_call d_call clone_size cdr3_nt cdr3_aa
TRBJ2-7 TRBV5-5 NA NA TGTGCCAGCAGCTTATTGGACAGCCCCTACGAGCAGTACTTC CASSLLDSPYEQYF
TRBJ2-5 TRBV5-1 NA NA TGCGCCAGCAGCTCCGGGACACAAAAAGAGACCCAGTACTTC CASSSGTQKETQYF
TRBJ2-7 TRBV28 NA NA TGTGCCAGCCGGGACGGGGGCTCCTACGAGCAGTACTTC CASRDGGSYEQYF
TRBJ1-6 TRBV28 NA NA TGTGCCAGCAGCTTGGGACTGCGTCGACCCCTCCACTTT CASSLGLRRPLHF
TRBJ2-5 TRBV2 TRBD1 NA TGTGCCAGCAGTAAAATACAGGGGGCGCGGGGAACAGAGACCCAGTACTTC CASSKIQGARGTETQYF
TRBJ1-4 TRBV7-9 NA NA TGTGCCAGCAGCACTACCCAGGGCCATAATGAAAAACTGTTTTTT CASSTTQGHNEKLFF
TRBJ1-1 TRBV19 NA NA TGTGCCAGTAGTATAGGCCCAGGGAACACTGAAGCTTTCTTT CASSIGPGNTEAFF
TRBJ1-2 TRBV5-1 NA once TGCGCCAGCAGCTTGGAGACAGACTATGGCTACACCTTC CASSLETDYGYTF
TRBJ1-6 TRBV2 NA NA TGTGCCAGCAGGAGAAGTCTTAATTCACCCCTCCACTTT CASRRSLNSPLHF
TRBJ2-7 TRBV28 TRBD1 NA TGTGCCAGCAGTTTAAGTGGGCCGGACAGGAGTTCCTACGAGCAGTACTTC CASSLSGPDRSSYEQYF
TRBJ1-2 TRBV28 TRBD1 NA TGTGCCAGCAGACCCCGGGACAGGGACATCTATGGCTACACCTTC CASRPRDRDIYGYTF
TRBJ2-1 TRBV5-1 TRBD2 NA TGCGCCAGCAGCTCCCCGTCAAGCGGGGGGCCAGTAAATGAGCAGTTCTTC CASSSPSSGGPVNEQFF
TRBJ1-4 TRBV28 TRBD1 NA TGTGCCAGCAGTTCCCCGGGACAGGGGTTTGGTGGTAATGAAAAACTGTTTTTT CASSSPGQGFGGNEKLFF
TRBJ2-7 TRBV5-1 NA NA TGCGCCAGCTCTCCCGGGGGGACAGGCTCCTACGAGCAGTACTTC CASSPGGTGSYEQYF
TRBJ1-1 TRBV7-2 TRBD1 NA TGTGCCAGCAACTCAAACAGGGGAGTGGCTGAAGCTTTCTTT CASNSNRGVAEAFF
TRBJ2-3 TRBV2 NA NA TGTGCCAGCAGTGCGCAGGGCCTTGGCACAGATACGCAGTATTTT CASSAQGLGTDTQYF
TRBJ1-3 TRBV6-5 TRBD1 NA TGTGCCAGCAGTAGCGGGACAGGTGGAAACACCATATATTTT CASSSGTGGNTIYF